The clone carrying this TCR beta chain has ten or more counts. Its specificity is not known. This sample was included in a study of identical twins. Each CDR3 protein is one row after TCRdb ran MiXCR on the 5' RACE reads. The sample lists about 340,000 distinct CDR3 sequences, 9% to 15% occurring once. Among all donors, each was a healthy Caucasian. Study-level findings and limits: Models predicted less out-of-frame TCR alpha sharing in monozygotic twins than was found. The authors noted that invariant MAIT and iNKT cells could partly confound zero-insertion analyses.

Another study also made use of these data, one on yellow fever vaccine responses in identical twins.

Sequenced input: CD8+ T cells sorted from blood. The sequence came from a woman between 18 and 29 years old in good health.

CDR3 coding DNA: TGTGCCAGCACCTCTGGGCAGGGGGCTGTGGGAGAGACCCAGTACTTC. Protein product: CASTSGQGAVGETQYF. The V call is TRBV6-1, the J call TRBJ2-5, with TRBD1 matching over 8 bases. V lost 7 bases, J lost 4 bases, and 14 bases stayed unmatched. Germline V gene sequence: CDR1 MNHNS, CDR2 SASEGT. This CDR3 spans 16 amino acids.